The rows below give T cell receptor beta chains drawn from one sample of a study of cytomegalovirus exposure and HLA in healthy donors. Profiled with immunoSEQ multiplex PCR; TCRdb holds only in-frame clones, not every one. The sample data list 90,000 to 100,000 clones. Sequencing input: PBMCs. The receptors stem from a woman aged 25 to 39 in good health and CMV-seronegative. CDR3s leave out the opening cysteine and the closing phenylalanine or tryptophan.

cdr3_aa: ASSPQGTLSSYNEQF
v_call: TRBV7-3
j_call: TRBJ2-1

cdr3_aa: ASSTTGHTEAF
v_call: TRBV6-5
j_call: TRBJ1-1

cdr3_aa: ATSRDRVPPLH
v_call: TRBV15
j_call: TRBJ1-6

cdr3_aa: ASSPTSIDQPQH
v_call: TRBV5-1
j_call: TRBJ1-5

cdr3_aa: ASSDSGGSTDTQY
v_call: TRBV6-4
j_call: TRBJ2-3

cdr3_aa: ASSPTGPGELF
v_call: TRBV7-3
j_call: TRBJ2-2

cdr3_aa: ASSSRTLSSYEQY
v_call: TRBV13
j_call: TRBJ2-7

cdr3_aa: ASTLEVGSYEQY
v_call: TRBV27
j_call: TRBJ2-7

cdr3_aa: ASSIVGDSYSNQPQH
v_call: TRBV19
j_call: TRBJ1-5

cdr3_aa: ATARLGSGQPQH
v_call: TRBV28
j_call: TRBJ1-5

cdr3_aa: ASSVVGGLAIGTDTQY
v_call: TRBV9
j_call: TRBJ2-3

cdr3_aa: ASSEQGPFAEAF
v_call: TRBV9
j_call: TRBJ1-1

cdr3_aa: ASSLGLYEQY
v_call: TRBV11-2
j_call: -

cdr3_aa: ASSEVSFRQPQH
v_call: TRBV2
j_call: TRBJ1-5

cdr3_aa: ASSRQGPAGSTDTQY
v_call: TRBV4-1
j_call: TRBJ2-3

cdr3_aa: ASSEGPGLNTEAF
v_call: TRBV6-1
j_call: TRBJ1-1

cdr3_aa: ASSSSTGQGAEKLF
v_call: TRBV5-4
j_call: TRBJ1-4

cdr3_aa: ASRLGSGAGNTIY
v_call: TRBV5-1
j_call: TRBJ1-3

cdr3_aa: ASSETVGYGEGYT
v_call: TRBV6-1
j_call: TRBJ1-2

cdr3_aa: ASSKTGTKYEQY
v_call: TRBV21-1
j_call: -

cdr3_aa: ASSIAGSEGNEQF
v_call: TRBV28
j_call: TRBJ2-1

cdr3_aa: ASSQEPDNAGSPLH
v_call: TRBV4-1
j_call: TRBJ1-6

cdr3_aa: ASSPGQGAREQC
v_call: TRBV5-1
j_call: TRBJ2-7